This T cell receptor beta chain derives from a study of T cell responses to AZD1222 COVID-19 vaccine. Study-level points and caveats: Reports say nearly half of spike-specific TCRs go after unmutated variant regions. The peak T cell response came first, and repertoires were sampled only after it.

CDR3 length equals 14 residues. CDR1 and CDR2 from the germline V gene are SEHNR and FQNEAQ (reference sequence). The V gene end was trimmed by 5 bases and the J gene end by 6 bases; junction bases not matched to a gene: 5. Clones were sequenced by immunoSEQ multiplex PCR, and TCRdb holds only the in-frame ones, with some missing. The sample has some 170,000 clones, 94% seen once. For this clone: What it binds is not known.

Pooling covered second doses at about 4 or about 12 weeks. This chain connects TRBV7-9 to TRBJ1-4; 8 bases map to TRBD1. Sequenced here: peripheral blood, sampled 28 days after the second AZD1222 dose. This sequence originates from an adult who received the AZD1222 COVID-19 vaccine. For the CDR3, the DNA is TGTGCCAGCAGCCAACAGGGGGGAGATGAAAAACTGTTTTTT. Protein sequence: CASSQQGGDEKLFF.